A single sample is the source of the 17 T cell receptor beta chains below, sequenced in a study of shared clonotypes between healthy human individuals. Libraries were prepared by immunoSEQ multiplex PCR; TCRdb keeps only in-frame clonotypes and omits some of them. The sample records about 2 million clones, roughly 94% being singletons. Material for sequencing was naive CD4+ T cells sorted from blood. Sample subset: CD45RA+ positively selected. The receptor source for this set is a man younger than 30 in good health.

The V call is TRBV7-8, the J call TRBJ2-7; possibly TRBD1 or TRBD2 for D (7 bases each). Germline values: CDR1 SGHVS, CDR2 FQNEAQ. This CDR3 has 13 residues. Trimming pared 7 bases from V and 6 bases from J, leaving 16 bases between. DNA for the CDR3: TGTGCCAGCATAGGGGAGGGGGCGAGCGAGCAGTACTTC. It is translated as CASIGEGASEQYF.

V and J are TRBV7-2 and TRBJ2-7, with a tentative D call TRBD2 (6 bases). Germline V gene sequence: CDR1 SGHTA, CDR2 FQGNSA. Trimming took 5 bases from V and 6 from J, leaving 20 bases between them. The CDR3 runs to 15 residues. For the CDR3, the DNA is TGTGCCAGCAGCCCGACGGGAGTGCAGGGCATCGAGCAGTACTTC. This gives the protein CASSPTGVQGIEQYF.

The chain uses TRBV5-1 and TRBJ2-5; 8 bases are shared with TRBD2. This CDR3 region has 14 residues. Trimming cost V 4 bases and J 3 bases; bases outside gene matches: 5. Germline CDR1 reads SGHRS; CDR2 reads YFSETQ. DNA for the CDR3: TGCGCCAGCAGCCCCGGGGGGGTTGAAGAGACCCAGTACTTC. As protein: CASSPGGVEETQYF.

This rearrangement joins TRBV2 to TRBJ1-2; perhaps TRBD1 as D (5 bases). V was trimmed by 5 bases and J by 5 bases, leaving 18 bases between them. In germline, CDR1 is SNHLY, CDR2 FYNNEI. The CDR3 covers 15 residues. The CDR3 spells CASSPYIRGSYGYTF. CDR3 sequence (DNA): TGTGCCAGCAGTCCCTACATTCGGGGGAGTTATGGCTACACCTTC.

The V call is TRBV29-1, the J call TRBJ2-1; TRBD2 aligns across 7 bases. Per germline, CDR1 SQVTM and CDR2 ANQGSEA. This CDR3 has 14 amino acids. Trimming took 4 bases from V and 3 from J; bases not matched to a gene: 6. CDR3 in amino acids: CSVGSGLFYNEQFF. DNA for the CDR3: TGCAGCGTTGGTTCGGGACTATTCTACAATGAGCAGTTCTTC.

As to this clone: Other DNA sequences in this specimen translate into the identical CDR3. V gene TRBV7-9 combines with J gene TRBJ2-7, with 10 bases fitting TRBD1. The length of the CDR3 is 14 residues. CDR1 and CDR2 from the germline V gene are SEHNR and FQNEAQ (reference sequence). V lost 3 bases and J lost 4; bases outside the gene matches: 3. This CDR3 reads CASSLGTGAYEQYF. CDR3 bases: TGTGCCAGCAGCTTGGGGACAGGGGCGTACGAGCAGTACTTC.

The rearrangement uses TRBV5-6 and TRBJ2-3; perhaps D is TRBD1 or TRBD2 (5 bases each). Germline V gene sequence: CDR1 SGHDT, CDR2 YYEEEE. V gave up 6 bases and J gave up 3 bases, with 20 bases separating them. This CDR3 has 16 amino acids. The CDR3: CASNVLGPDSTDTQYF. The CDR3 DNA is TGTGCCAGCAATGTTTTGGGACCTGACAGTACAGATACGCAGTATTTT.

This clone was observed once. The chain is built from TRBV7-9 and TRBJ1-2; D gene unclear. Trimming took 5 bases from V and 4 from J, leaving 14 bases between them. Germline CDR1 SEHNR, CDR2 FQNEAQ (reference sequence). This CDR3 comprises 14 residues. In nucleotides, the CDR3 is TGTGCCAGCAGCCCCCTCGAAGGGCTCTATGGCTACACCTTC. This codes for CASSPLEGLYGYTF.

About this clone itself: This CDR3 is also generated by other DNA sequences in the sample. The rearrangement links TRBV20-1 to TRBJ1-4; no clear D. CDR1 DFQATT and CDR2 SNEGSKA come from the germline V gene (reference sequence). The CDR3 runs 10 residues. V was shortened by 6 bases and J by 5 bases, with 4 bases between the two germline ends. DNA for the CDR3: TGCAGTGCCAGAAATGAAAAACTGTTTTTT. It encodes CSARNEKLFF.

This clone was observed a few times. The chain links TRBV19 to TRBJ1-2; 9 bases agree with TRBD1. The CDR3 runs 15 residues. After removal of 1 base from V and 4 bases from J, the junction contained 4 bases not matched to a gene. Germline values: CDR1 LNHDA, CDR2 SQIVND (reference sequence). DNA for the CDR3: TGTGCCAGTAGTATAGGGACAGGGGACGTCTATGGCTACACCTTC. Translating it yields CASSIGTGDVYGYTF.

The rearrangement uses TRBV28 and TRBJ2-7, with 8 positions matching TRBD1. CDR1 is MDHEN, CDR2 SYDVKM, per germline. V lost 4 bases and J lost 7; bases outside the gene matches: 12. This CDR3 is 15 amino acids long. CDR3 protein: CASSSPGQGMGEQYF. As DNA, the CDR3 is TGTGCCAGCAGTTCCCCCGGACAGGGAATGGGGGAGCAGTACTTC. Filled out from reference TRBV28 and TRBJ2-7, the complete variable domain reads DVKVTQSSRYLVKRTGEKVFLECVQDMDHENMFWYRQDPGLGLRLIYFSYDVKMKEKGDIPEGYSVSREKKERFSLILESASTNQTSMYLCASSSPGQGMGEQYFGPGTRLTVT.

The CDR3: CASISVRLAYFSGANVLTF. CDR3 sequence (DNA): TGTGCCAGCATCTCGGTTAGGCTAGCGTATTTCTCTGGGGCCAACGTCCTGACTTTC. This chain connects TRBV5-6 to TRBJ2-6; weak D call: TRBD2 (6 bases). Germline-derived CDR1 and CDR2 are SGHDT and YYEEEE. CDR3 length: 19 amino acids. Trimming removed 6 bases from V and 0 bases from J, with 22 bases in between.

The chain carries TRBV12-5 and TRBJ1-2; 8 bases agree with TRBD1. Germline assignment: CDR1 LGHNT and CDR2 FRNRAP. Trimming at V came to 0 bases and at J to 4 bases, leaving 7 bases not matched to a gene. This CDR3 has 16 amino acids. Written as DNA, the CDR3 is TGTGCTAGTGGTTTGGTATTGAGGGGACAGGTCTATGGCTACACCTTC. This encodes CASGLVLRGQVYGYTF. Looking up the rest from reference TRBV12-5 and TRBJ1-2 gives the full variable domain: DARVTQTPRHKVTEMGQEVTMRCQPILGHNTVFWYRQTMMQGLELLAYFRNRAPLDDSGMPKDRFSAEMPDATLATLKIQPSEPRDSAVYFCASGLVLRGQVYGYTFGSGTRLTVV.

The chain employs TRBV29-1 and TRBJ2-2, with D possibly TRBD2 on 6 matching bases. CDR3 length equals 11 residues. V shed 7 bases and J shed 4 bases, with 7 bases lying between them. Germline V gene data show CDR1 as SQVTM and CDR2 as ANQGSEA. CDR3 amino acids: CSGGVTGELFF. CDR3 nucleotide sequence: TGCAGCGGCGGGGTCACCGGGGAGCTGTTTTTT.

This chain uses TRBV6-6 with TRBJ2-7; D is undetermined. This CDR3 is 11 amino acids long. CDR1 is MNHNY, CDR2 SVGAGI, per germline (reference sequence). V was trimmed by 2 bases and J by 11 bases, leaving 10 bases between them. CDR3: CASSYRQDEYF. The CDR3 DNA follows: TGTGCCAGCAGTTACAGGCAGGACGAGTACTTC.

Turning to this clone: The sample carries other DNA sequences with the same CDR3. The chain has TRBV27 and TRBJ1-2, with D uncertain. This CDR3 region has 14 residues. V was pared by 6 bases and J by 0 bases, with 11 bases between. From germline, CDR1 is MNHEY and CDR2 SMNVEV (reference sequence). The CDR3 sequence is CASRMTGSNYGYTF. In nucleotides, the CDR3 is TGTGCCAGCAGGATGACGGGATCTAACTATGGCTACACCTTC.

V is TRBV10-3 and J is TRBJ1-3, with D unresolved. The V and J ends lost 10 bases and 0 bases respectively, with 13 bases between them. The germline V gene has CDR1 ENHRY and CDR2 SYGVKD. The CDR3 consists of 14 residues. The CDR3: CATRGSTSGNTIYF. The CDR3 DNA is TGTGCCACCCGAGGAAGTACCTCTGGAAACACCATATATTTT.